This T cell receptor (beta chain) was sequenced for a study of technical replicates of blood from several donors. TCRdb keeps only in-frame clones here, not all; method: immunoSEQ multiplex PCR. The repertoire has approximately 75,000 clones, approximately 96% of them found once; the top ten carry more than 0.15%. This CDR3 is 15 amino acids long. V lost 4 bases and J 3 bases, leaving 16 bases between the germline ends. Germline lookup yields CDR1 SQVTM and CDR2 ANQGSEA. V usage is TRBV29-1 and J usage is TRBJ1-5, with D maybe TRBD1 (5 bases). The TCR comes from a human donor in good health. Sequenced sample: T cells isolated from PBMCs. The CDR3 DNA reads TGCAGCGTTGTGGGCGTGGGGGGATTCAATCAGCCCCAGCATTTT. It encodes CSVVGVGGFNQPQHF.